The clone carrying this TCR beta chain has only a few counts. It may be a read error: a sequence one base away is much more abundant. This specimen belongs to a study of Graves' ophthalmopathy and Graves' hyperthyroidism. Investigators amplified TCR beta CDR3 regions from RNA transcripts. HTBI primers primed a first-round RT-PCR, and a second-round multiplex PCR followed. From the multiplex PCR reads, TCRdb called clonotypes with MiXCR, one entry per CDR3 protein. The sample consists of hundreds of thousands of distinct CDR3 sequences, approximately 15% of them appearing once. This CDR3 is 13 amino acids long. The germline V gene has CDR1 SGHTA and CDR2 FQGNSA. Eligible hyperthyroidism cases comprised new diagnoses of under 2 months' duration in individuals aged 18 to 65.

Input material: peripheral blood. The source of this sequence is a woman under 30 with stable Graves' hyperthyroidism. The chain carries TRBV7-2 and TRBJ1-5; D gene uncertain. CDR3 region: CASSFYTNQLQHF. The CDR3 DNA follows: TGTGCCAGCAGCTTCTACACTAATCAGCTCCAGCATTTT.